What follows are 3 T cell receptor beta chains derived from one specimen sequenced in a study of T-cell reconstitution after alpha-beta-depleted transplantation in children. The TCRbeta library incorporated unique molecular identifiers. TCRdb recomputed calls from the PCR reads with MiXCR, one row per CDR3 protein. Among approximately 350,000 distinct CDR3 sequences listed, roughly 14% were seen once. Source: PBMCs, taken from the stem cell graft. The receptors here all came from a human donor who donated a stem cell graft to a child with Fanconi anemia.

In its sample, this clonotype was seen many times. This chain connects TRBV5-8 to TRBJ2-2; D ambiguous. Germline V gene sequence: CDR1 SGHTS, CDR2 YDEGEE. This CDR3 contains 11 residues. V lost 5 bases and J lost 6, with 5 bases in between. The CDR3: CASREAGELFF. CDR3 nucleotide sequence: TGTGCCAGCAGAGAGGCCGGGGAGCTGTTTTTT.

This clonotype was counted ten times or more. V usage is TRBV5-1 and J usage is TRBJ2-1; 8 bases map to TRBD1. Germline CDR1 is SGHRS and CDR2 is YFSETQ. Trimming took 0 bases from V and 3 from J; bases not matched to a gene: 2. The CDR3 has 15 amino acids. The CDR3 region has the DNA TGCGCCAGCAGCTTGGATGGACAGGGCTACAATGAGCAGTTCTTC. This sequence encodes CASSLDGQGYNEQFF.

The chain recombines TRBV5-1 with TRBJ1-3; D remains unclear. This CDR3 contains 15 residues. V gave up 1 base and J gave up 0 bases, with 8 bases separating them. Germline V gene lookup returns CDR1 SGHRS and CDR2 YFSETQ. The CDR3 loop reads CASSLKWGSGNTIYF. In DNA, the CDR3 is TGCGCCAGCAGCTTGAAATGGGGCTCTGGAAACACCATATATTTT.